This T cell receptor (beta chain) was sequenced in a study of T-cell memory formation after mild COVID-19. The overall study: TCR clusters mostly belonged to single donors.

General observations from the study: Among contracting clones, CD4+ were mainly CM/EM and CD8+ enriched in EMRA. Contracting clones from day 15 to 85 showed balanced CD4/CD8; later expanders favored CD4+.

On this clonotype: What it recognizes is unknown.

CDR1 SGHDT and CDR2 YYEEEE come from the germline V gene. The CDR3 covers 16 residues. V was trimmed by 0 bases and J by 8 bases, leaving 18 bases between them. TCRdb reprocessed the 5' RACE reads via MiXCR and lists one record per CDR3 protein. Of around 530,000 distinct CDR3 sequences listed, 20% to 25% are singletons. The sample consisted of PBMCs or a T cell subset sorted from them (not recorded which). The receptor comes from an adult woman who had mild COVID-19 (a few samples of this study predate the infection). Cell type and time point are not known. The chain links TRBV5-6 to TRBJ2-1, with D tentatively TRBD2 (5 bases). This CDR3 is CASSLGPPGERHEQFF. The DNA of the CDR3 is TGTGCCAGCAGCTTGGGACCCCCCGGGGAGCGCCATGAGCAGTTCTTC.